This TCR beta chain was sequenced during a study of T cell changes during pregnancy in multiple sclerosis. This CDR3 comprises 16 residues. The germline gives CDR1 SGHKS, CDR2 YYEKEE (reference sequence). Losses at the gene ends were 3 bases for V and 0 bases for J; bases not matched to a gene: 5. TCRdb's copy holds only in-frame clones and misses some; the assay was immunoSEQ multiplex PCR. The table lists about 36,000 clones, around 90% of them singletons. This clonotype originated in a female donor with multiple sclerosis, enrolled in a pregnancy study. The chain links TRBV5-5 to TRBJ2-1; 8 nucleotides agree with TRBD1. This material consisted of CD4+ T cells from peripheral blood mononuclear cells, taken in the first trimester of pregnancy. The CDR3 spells CASSWGQAASYNEQFF. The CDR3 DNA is TGTGCCAGCAGCTGGGGACAGGCCGCCTCCTACAATGAGCAGTTCTTC.